A selection of T cell receptor beta chains follows, all from one sample in a study of OX40 agonist ivuxolimab in advanced cancers. Data came from immunoSEQ multiplex PCR; TCRdb stores just in-frame clones and leaves some out. The sample holds about 85,000 clones, roughly 91% seen once. Material: CD4+ or CD8+ T cells sorted from blood, obtained in a trial of the OX40 agonist ivuxolimab. The source of these receptors is an adult with an advanced solid tumor such as melanoma, head and neck, liver or kidney cancer. Both conserved end residues are part of each CDR3. D genes are given only for firm matches. Clone size is not always given. Where it is, it says once, few, many or a class for expanded clones.

clone_size d_call j_call v_call cdr3_aa cdr3_nt
. . TRBJ1-1 TRBV6-6 CASRSGLEKTEAFF TGTGCCAGCAGATCTGGGTTGGAGAAGACTGAAGCTTTCTTT
. TRBD2 TRBJ2-3 TRBV5-1 CASSFGGGRGTDTQYF TGCGCCAGCAGCTTCGGCGGGGGTAGGGGCACAGATACGCAGTATTTT
. . TRBJ2-1 TRBV5-6 CASSPQRVSSYNEQFF TGTGCCAGCAGCCCACAGCGGGTGAGCTCCTACAATGAGCAGTTCTTC
. . TRBJ1-1 TRBV7-5 CVRSTTGKEAFF TGTGTCAGAAGCACAACAGGAAAGGAGGCTTTCTTT
. TRBD2 TRBJ2-2 TRBV7-2 CASSLRTSGILIGELFF TGTGCCAGCAGCTTACGGACTAGCGGGATCTTAATCGGGGAGCTGTTTTTT
. . TRBJ1-1 TRBV7-8 CASSITGSWGTEAFF TGTGCCAGCAGCATTACCGGTTCATGGGGCACTGAAGCTTTCTTT
few TRBD1 TRBJ1-5 TRBV4-1 CASSQDPRGSQPQHF TGCGCCAGCAGCCAAGATCCCAGGGGGAGTCAGCCCCAGCATTTT
. . TRBJ2-1 TRBV11-2 CASSFLENYNEQFF TGTGCCAGCAGCTTCTTGGAGAACTACAATGAGCAGTTCTTC
. . TRBJ2-2 TRBV28 CASEVGQATGELFF TGTGCCAGCGAGGTTGGGCAGGCGACCGGGGAGCTGTTTTTT
. . TRBJ1-2 TRBV7-9 CASSPSAYYGYTF TGTGCCAGCAGCCCCTCCGCGTACTATGGCTACACCTTC
. TRBD2 TRBJ2-7 TRBV4-1 CASSQGLAGGIEQYF TGCGCCAGCAGCCAAGGACTAGCGGGAGGAATCGAGCAGTACTTC
. . TRBJ1-1 TRBV28 CASTLLLRPENAEAFF TGTGCCAGCACCCTACTCCTTCGACCAGAAAACGCTGAAGCTTTCTTT
. . TRBJ1-5 TRBV6-6 CASSYSMSNQPQHF TGTGCCAGCAGTTACTCGATGAGCAATCAGCCCCAGCATTTT
. . TRBJ2-2 TRBV7-8 CASSLARATAGELFF TGTGCCAGCAGCCTGGCTAGGGCGACCGCCGGGGAGCTGTTTTTT
. . TRBJ1-4 TRBV9 CASSVGTIRSNEKLFF TGTGCCAGCAGCGTAGGTACCATACGGAGTAATGAAAAACTGTTTTTT
few . TRBJ1-1 TRBV9 CASSLGGGTEAFF TGTGCCAGCAGCCTCGGAGGAGGCACTGAAGCTTTCTTT
once . TRBJ1-4 TRBV6-6 CASSLVGNEKLFF TGTGCCAGCAGCCTTGTAGGGAATGAAAAACTGTTTTTT
few . TRBJ1-1 TRBV12-5 CASGYGGGMNTEAFF TGTGCTAGTGGTTATGGTGGGGGCATGAACACTGAAGCTTTCTTT
. . TRBJ2-7 TRBV9 CASSAGHRPTYEQYF TGTGCCAGCAGCGCCGGGCACAGGCCTACCTACGAGCAGTACTTC
. . TRBJ1-6 TRBV5-1 CASSVGRDAIWGPLHF TGCGCCAGCAGCGTGGGTCGGGACGCCATCTGGGGTCCCCTCCACTTT
. TRBD1 TRBJ1-1 TRBV5-1 CASSFRDRGPGTEAFF TGCGCCAGCAGCTTCCGGGACAGGGGGCCGGGGACTGAAGCTTTCTTT
. . TRBJ2-1 TRBV5-4 CASSAPIYNEQFF TGTGCCAGCAGTGCACCCATTTACAATGAGCAGTTCTTC
. . TRBJ2-7 TRBV6-1 CASSEQVLFAYEQYF TGTGCCAGCAGTGAGCAGGTCCTTTTCGCCTACGAGCAGTACTTC
. . TRBJ1-2 TRBV19 CASSIRSAGGYTF TGTGCCAGTAGTATAAGGTCCGCGGGTGGCTACACCTTC
. . TRBJ1-6 TRBV6-5 CASSYSRPGDSPLHF TGTGCCAGCAGTTACTCCCGCCCGGGCGATTCACCCCTCCACTTT
. . TRBJ2-1 TRBV11-1 CASSLGGRAIDEQFF TGTGCCAGCAGCTTGGGGGGACGGGCAATCGATGAGCAGTTCTTC
. . TRBJ1-4 TRBV5-4 CASSSPGRNPKKLFF TGTGCCAGCAGCTCTCCGGGACGGAACCCGAAAAAACTGTTTTTT
few . TRBJ1-1 TRBV29-1 CSVDKGLSGTEAFF TGCAGCGTTGACAAGGGACTCTCTGGGACTGAAGCTTTCTTT
. . TRBJ1-4 TRBV6-6 CASTQRSTNEKLFF TGTGCCAGCACACAGAGATCAACTAATGAAAAACTGTTTTTT
. . TRBJ1-2 TRBV5-5 CASSPPVGGPLNGYTF TGTGCCAGCAGCCCCCCCGTAGGGGGTCCGTTGAACGGCTACACCTTC
. TRBD2 TRBJ2-7 TRBV5-1 CASSSLLAYEQYF TGCGCCAGCAGCTCGTTACTAGCGTACGAGCAGTACTTC
. TRBD1 TRBJ1-2 TRBV13 CASSARTGDGYTF TGTGCCAGCAGCGCCCGGACAGGGGATGGCTACACCTTC
. . TRBJ1-4 TRBV11-2 CASTSLRGLNEKLFF TGTGCCAGCACCTCGTTACGGGGGCTTAATGAAAAACTGTTTTTT
once . TRBJ1-2 TRBV5-4 CASKPTGRQGYYGYTF TGTGCCAGCAAACCGACCGGACGCCAAGGGTACTATGGCTACACCTTC
. TRBD1 TRBJ1-2 TRBV6-5 CASSRDRGPGYGYTF TGTGCCAGCAGTCGGGACAGGGGGCCTGGCTATGGCTACACCTTC
few . TRBJ1-5 TRBV19 CASSMWGSNQPQHF TGTGCCAGTAGTATGTGGGGGAGCAATCAGCCCCAGCATTTT
. . TRBJ2-3 TRBV11-1 CASSYGRGFTDTQYF TGTGCCAGCAGCTATGGTAGGGGGTTCACAGATACGCAGTATTTT
. . TRBJ1-2 TRBV6-6 CASTGAGYGYTF TGTGCCAGCACCGGGGCGGGTTATGGCTACACCTTC
once . TRBJ1-4 TRBV28 CASSYAAKGGEKLFF TGTGCCAGCAGCTACGCGGCTAAGGGGGGGGAAAAACTGTTTTTT
. . TRBJ2-6 TRBV5-1 CASSFGPTGSSGANVLTF TGCGCCAGCAGCTTTGGCCCTACGGGGAGCTCTGGGGCCAACGTCCTGACTTTC
once . TRBJ1-2 TRBV7-2 CASSFRGSYGYTF TGTGCCAGCAGCTTCAGGGGTAGCTATGGCTACACCTTC
. . TRBJ1-2 TRBV18 CASSPQEGGYTF TGTGCCAGCTCACCGCAGGAGGGTGGCTACACCTTC
. . TRBJ1-3 TRBV19 CASSGGPHSSGNTIYF TGTGCCAGTAGCGGAGGGCCCCATAGCTCTGGAAACACCATATATTTT
. . TRBJ1-3 TRBV28 CASSLWTGLNGNTIYF TGTGCCAGCAGTTTATGGACCGGGTTAAATGGAAACACCATATATTTT
. . TRBJ2-1 TRBV11-3 CASSYGQNIGGEQFF TGTGCCAGCAGCTACGGACAGAACATCGGGGGTGAGCAGTTCTTC
. TRBD1 TRBJ1-4 TRBV9 CASSVDPGTANEKLFF TGTGCCAGCAGCGTAGACCCGGGGACAGCGAATGAAAAACTGTTTTTT
. . TRBJ1-2 TRBV6-5 CASSSNYGYTF TGTGCCAGCAGTTCAAACTATGGCTACACCTTC
. . TRBJ2-5 TRBV15 CATSRDGQPWETQYF TGTGCCACCAGCAGAGATGGGCAGCCCTGGGAGACCCAGTACTTC
. . TRBJ2-3 TRBV9 CASSETQGGGTDTQYF TGTGCCAGCAGCGAAACACAGGGAGGAGGCACAGATACGCAGTATTTT
. TRBD2 TRBJ2-1 TRBV18 CATLPGLAGGSDNEQFF TGTGCCACCCTACCGGGACTAGCGGGGGGATCGGACAATGAGCAGTTCTTC
. . TRBJ1-2 TRBV7-9 CASSLGLETTRNYGYTF TGTGCCAGCAGCTTAGGCCTTGAGACTACGAGGAACTATGGCTACACCTTC
few TRBD1 TRBJ1-6 TRBV2 CASSRSGQGGSPLHF TGTGCCAGCAGCCGCTCCGGACAGGGAGGGTCACCCCTCCACTTT
. . TRBJ2-7 TRBV6-4 CASSLQGGYEQYF TGTGCCAGCAGTCTGCAGGGGGGGTACGAGCAGTACTTC
. TRBD1 TRBJ1-6 TRBV23-1 CASGRQGPSIYNSPLHF TGCGCCAGCGGGAGACAGGGTCCCAGCATATATAATTCACCCCTCCACTTT
. . TRBJ2-3 TRBV29-1 CSDRTSTDTQYF TGCAGCGACAGGACCAGCACAGATACGCAGTATTTT
. . TRBJ1-2 TRBV19 CASSIAARGVYGYTF TGTGCCAGTAGTATAGCGGCTCGGGGGGTGTATGGCTACACCTTC
. TRBD1 TRBJ1-2 TRBV7-2 CASSRDVGQWEGGYTF TGTGCCAGCAGCCGAGATGTGGGACAGTGGGAGGGTGGCTACACCTTC